The next 2 T cell receptor beta chains were all read from a single sample in a study of T-cell memory formation after mild COVID-19. TCRdb independently ran MiXCR on the 5' RACE reads; one entry per CDR3 protein. The data hold 150,000 to 200,000 distinct CDR3 sequences, with more than 14% observed a single time. The sample taken for sequencing was PBMCs or a T cell subset sorted from them (not recorded which). These receptors originate from an adult woman who had mild COVID-19 (a few samples of this study predate the infection). Cell type and time point are not known.

This rearrangement joins TRBV14 to TRBJ2-1, with 7 bases aligning to TRBD2. Trimming took 1 base from V and 12 from J; bases not matched to a gene: 6. The CDR3 is 13 residues long. Germline V CDR1 and CDR2: SGHDN, FVKESK. The CDR3 DNA reads TGTGCCAGCAGCCAAGGGTGGGGACTATCGCAGTTCTTC. This codes for CASSQGWGLSQFF.

This clonotype was detected only a few times. The chain carries TRBV4-1 and TRBJ2-1, with 7 bases identical to TRBD2. Per the germline V gene, CDR1 is MGHRA and CDR2 is YSYEKL. The CDR3 has 15 amino acids. J gave up 1 base and V 6 bases, and 6 bases lay outside the gene matches. The CDR3 sequence: CASSFSGLSYNEQFF. As DNA, the CDR3 is TGCGCCAGCAGTTTTAGCGGGCTTTCCTACAATGAGCAGTTCTTC.